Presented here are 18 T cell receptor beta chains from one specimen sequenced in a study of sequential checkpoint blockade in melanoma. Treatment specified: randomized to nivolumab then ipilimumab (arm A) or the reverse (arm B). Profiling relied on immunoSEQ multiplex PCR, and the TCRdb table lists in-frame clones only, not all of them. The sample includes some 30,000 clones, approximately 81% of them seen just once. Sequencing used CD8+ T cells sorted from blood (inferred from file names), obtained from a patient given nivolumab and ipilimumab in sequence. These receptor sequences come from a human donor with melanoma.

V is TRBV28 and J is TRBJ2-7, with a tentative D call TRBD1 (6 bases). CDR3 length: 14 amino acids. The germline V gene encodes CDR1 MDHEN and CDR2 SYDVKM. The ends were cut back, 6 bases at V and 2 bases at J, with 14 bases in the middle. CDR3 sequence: CASRQQGGPYEQYF. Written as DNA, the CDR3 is TGTGCCAGCAGACAACAGGGCGGGCCCTACGAGCAGTACTTC.

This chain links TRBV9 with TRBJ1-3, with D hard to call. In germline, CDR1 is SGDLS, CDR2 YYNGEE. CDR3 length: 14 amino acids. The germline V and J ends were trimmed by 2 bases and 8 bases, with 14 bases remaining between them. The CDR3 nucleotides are TGTGCCAGCAGCGTGACCGGGCCGAGGGACACCATATATTTT. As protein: CASSVTGPRDTIYF.

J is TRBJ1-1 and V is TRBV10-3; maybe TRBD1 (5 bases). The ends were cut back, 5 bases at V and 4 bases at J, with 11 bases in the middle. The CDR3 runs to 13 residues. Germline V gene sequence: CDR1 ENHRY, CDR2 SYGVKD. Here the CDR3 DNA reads TGTGCCATCAGTACCGCCGGGGGCACTGAAGCTTTCTTT. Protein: CAISTAGGTEAFF.

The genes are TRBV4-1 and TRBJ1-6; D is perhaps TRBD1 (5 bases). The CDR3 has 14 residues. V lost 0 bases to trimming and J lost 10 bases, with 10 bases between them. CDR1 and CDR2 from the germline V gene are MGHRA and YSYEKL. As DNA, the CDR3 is TGCGCCAGCAGCCAAGAGGGGGGTACGTCACCCCTCCACTTT. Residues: CASSQEGGTSPLHF.

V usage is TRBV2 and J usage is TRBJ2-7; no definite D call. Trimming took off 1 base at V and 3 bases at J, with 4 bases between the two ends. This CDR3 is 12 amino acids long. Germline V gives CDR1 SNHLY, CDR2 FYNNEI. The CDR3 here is CASSEDGYEQYF. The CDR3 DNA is TGTGCCAGCAGTGAAGACGGCTACGAGCAGTACTTC.

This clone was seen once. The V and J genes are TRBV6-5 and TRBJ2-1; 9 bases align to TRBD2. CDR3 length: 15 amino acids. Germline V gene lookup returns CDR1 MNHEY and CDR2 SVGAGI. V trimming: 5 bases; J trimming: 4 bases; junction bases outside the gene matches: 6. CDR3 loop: CASSPAGGGYNEQFF. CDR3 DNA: TGTGCCAGCAGTCCAGCGGGGGGAGGATACAATGAGCAGTTCTTC.

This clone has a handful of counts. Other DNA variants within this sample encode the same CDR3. CDR3 amino acids: CASSHTDTQYF. DNA for the CDR3: TGTGCCAGCAGTCACACAGATACGCAGTATTTT. V is TRBV28 and J is TRBJ2-3; D ambiguous. V gave up 5 bases and J gave up 2 bases, with 2 bases separating them. CDR3 length equals 11 residues. Germline V gene sequence: CDR1 MDHEN, CDR2 SYDVKM.

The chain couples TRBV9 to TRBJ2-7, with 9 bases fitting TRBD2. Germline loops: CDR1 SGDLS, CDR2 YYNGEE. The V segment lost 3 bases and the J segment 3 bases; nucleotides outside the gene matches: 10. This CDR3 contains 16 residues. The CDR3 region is CASSESESGGNYEQYF. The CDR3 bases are TGTGCCAGCAGCGAATCCGAAAGCGGGGGGAACTACGAGCAGTACTTC.

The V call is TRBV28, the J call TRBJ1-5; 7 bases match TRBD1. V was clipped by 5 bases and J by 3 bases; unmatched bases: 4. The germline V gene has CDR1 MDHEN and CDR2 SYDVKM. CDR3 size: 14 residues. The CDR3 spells CASSGQAPNQPQHF. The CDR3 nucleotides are TGTGCCAGCAGTGGACAGGCCCCCAATCAGCCCCAGCATTTT.

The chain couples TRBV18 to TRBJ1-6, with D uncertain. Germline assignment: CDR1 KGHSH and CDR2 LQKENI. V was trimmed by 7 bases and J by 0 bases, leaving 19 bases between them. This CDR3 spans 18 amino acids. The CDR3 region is CASLESRGASSYNSPLHF. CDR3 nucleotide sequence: TGTGCCAGCTTGGAGTCGCGCGGAGCTAGCTCCTATAATTCACCCCTCCACTTT.

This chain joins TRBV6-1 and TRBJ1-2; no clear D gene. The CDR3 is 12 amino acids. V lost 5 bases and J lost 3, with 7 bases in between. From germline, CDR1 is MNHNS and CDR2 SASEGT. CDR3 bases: TGTGCCAGCAGTCTCGAGTACTATGGCTACACCTTC. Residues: CASSLEYYGYTF.

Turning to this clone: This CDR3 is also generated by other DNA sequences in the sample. CDR3 residues: CASSVTGTENTEAFF. CDR3 DNA sequence: TGTGCCAGCAGCGTCACCGGGACAGAGAACACTGAAGCTTTCTTT. This chain uses TRBV9 with TRBJ1-1, with 7 nucleotides matching TRBD1. J lost 1 base, V lost 2 bases, and 5 bases had no gene match. The germline V gene has CDR1 SGDLS and CDR2 YYNGEE. The CDR3 runs to 15 residues.

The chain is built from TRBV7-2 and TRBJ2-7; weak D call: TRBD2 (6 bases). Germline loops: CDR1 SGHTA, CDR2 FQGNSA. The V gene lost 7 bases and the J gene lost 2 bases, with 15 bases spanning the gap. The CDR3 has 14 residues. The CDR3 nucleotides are TGTGCCAGCACGTTCGACGGGGGACCCTACGAGCAGTACTTC. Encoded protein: CASTFDGGPYEQYF.

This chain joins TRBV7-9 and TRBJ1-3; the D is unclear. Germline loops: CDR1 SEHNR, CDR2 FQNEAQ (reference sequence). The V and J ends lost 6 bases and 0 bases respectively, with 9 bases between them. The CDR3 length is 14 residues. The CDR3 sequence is CASSLASSGNTIYF. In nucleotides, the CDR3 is TGTGCCAGCAGTCTAGCCTCCTCTGGAAACACCATATATTTT.

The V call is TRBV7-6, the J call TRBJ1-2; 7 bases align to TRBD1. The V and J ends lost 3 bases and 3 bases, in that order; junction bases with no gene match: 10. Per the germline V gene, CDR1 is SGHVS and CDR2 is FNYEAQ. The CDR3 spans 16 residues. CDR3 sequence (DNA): TGTGCCAGCAGCTTCGGCCCCGGGACAGCTCACTATGGCTACACCTTC. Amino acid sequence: CASSFGPGTAHYGYTF.

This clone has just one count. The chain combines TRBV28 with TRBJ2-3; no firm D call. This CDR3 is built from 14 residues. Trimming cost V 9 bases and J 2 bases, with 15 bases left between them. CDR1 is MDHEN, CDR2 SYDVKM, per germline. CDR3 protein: CASSPLSLTDTQYF. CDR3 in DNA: TGTGCCAGTTCTCCCCTAAGCCTCACAGATACGCAGTATTTT.

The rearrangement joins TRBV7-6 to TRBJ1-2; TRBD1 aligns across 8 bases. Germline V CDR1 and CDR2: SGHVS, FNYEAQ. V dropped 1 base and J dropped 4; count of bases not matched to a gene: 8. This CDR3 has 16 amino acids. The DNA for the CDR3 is TGTGCCAGCAGCTTAGTCCCGGGACAGGCGAGCTATGGCTACACCTTC. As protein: CASSLVPGQASYGYTF.

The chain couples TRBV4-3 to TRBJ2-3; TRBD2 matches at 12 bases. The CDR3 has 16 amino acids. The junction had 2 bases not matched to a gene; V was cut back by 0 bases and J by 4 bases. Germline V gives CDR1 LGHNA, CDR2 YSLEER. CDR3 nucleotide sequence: TGCGCCAGCAGCCAAGATTCTAGCGGGGGGGCAGATACGCAGTATTTT. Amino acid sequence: CASSQDSSGGADTQYF.